A single sample is the source of the 20 T cell receptor beta chains below, sequenced in a study of blood T cell repertoires in COVID-19 (TCRdb year 2020). The library was made by the immunoSEQ multiplex PCR assay. TCRdb limited this immuneACCESS table to in-frame rearrangements with V and J called. A share of clones is missing; checked studies link under half to unresolved V genes, and the rest is unexplained. The sample yields tens of thousands of clones; about nine tenths were counted once. The biggest ten clones account for around 9% of the sample. Sequenced input: peripheral blood. The receptors here all came from a human donor in a cohort sampled during active COVID-19.

The table lists this clone with a count of one. The V and J genes are TRBV6-6 and TRBJ1-4; 12 bases line up with TRBD1. J gave up 9 bases and V 2 bases, and 4 bases lay outside the gene matches. CDR3 size: 15 residues. Germline V CDR1 and CDR2: MNHNY, SVGAGI (reference sequence). The CDR3 DNA reads TGTGCCAGCAGTTACCTGGGACAGGGGGCTCAAAAACTGTTTTTT. Protein product: CASSYLGQGAQKLFF.

This clone was found once. The V gene is TRBV7-6, the J gene TRBJ2-2, with 7 bases that match TRBD1. Germline loops: CDR1 SGHVS, CDR2 FNYEAQ. The CDR3 runs to 14 residues. Trimming at V came to 6 bases and at J to 4 bases, leaving 5 bases not matched to a gene. CDR3 sequence reads: CASRRTGTTGELFF. CDR3 DNA sequence: TGTGCCAGCAGGAGGACAGGAACCACCGGGGAGCTGTTTTTT.

The chain is built from TRBV5-6 and TRBJ2-1; maybe TRBD2 (5 bases). The V gene's germline CDR1 is SGHDT and CDR2 YYEEEE. The CDR3 is 12 residues long. V was shortened by 2 bases and J by 10 bases, with 10 bases between the two germline ends. The CDR3 DNA reads TGTGCCAGCAGCTTCTCTAGGGAGGAGCAGTTCTTC. Translated, it gives CASSFSREEQFF.

This rearrangement joins TRBV27 to TRBJ2-7; D gene uncertain. Germline loops: CDR1 MNHEY, CDR2 SMNVEV (reference sequence). This CDR3 is 14 amino acids long. V lost 3 bases and J 4 bases, leaving 13 bases between the germline ends. CDR3 nucleotides: TGTGCCAGCAGTTTTAGCAGCCCAACTTACGAGCAGTACTTC. It codes for CASSFSSPTYEQYF.

This sequence joins TRBV27 and TRBJ2-1, with a tentative D call TRBD1 (5 bases). CDR3 length equals 14 residues. The germline CDR1 and CDR2 sequences are MNHEY and SMNVEV (reference sequence). V gave up 1 base and J gave up 8 bases, with 12 bases separating them. The CDR3 coding sequence is TGTGCCAGCAGTTTATGGACGGAAGGGGATGAGCAGTTCTTC. This gives the protein CASSLWTEGDEQFF.

This sequence joins TRBV3-1 (or the pseudogene TRBV3-2) and TRBJ2-7; 10 nucleotides line up with TRBD2. Trimming removed 1 base from V and 3 bases from J; junction bases left unmatched: 0. The CDR3 extends over 14 amino acids. Per the germline V gene, CDR1 is LGHDT and CDR2 is YNNKEL (reference sequence). CDR3 nucleotides: TGTGCCAGCAGCCAAGGACTAGCGGGCTACGAGCAGTACTTC. Translated, it gives CASSQGLAGYEQYF.

This clone was detected once. V and J are TRBV9 and TRBJ2-1; 11 bases are a match to TRBD2. V gave up 0 bases and J gave up 6 bases; unmatched junction bases: 11. Germline lookup yields CDR1 SGDLS and CDR2 YYNGEE. This CDR3 spans 18 amino acids. The CDR3 DNA is TGTGCCAGCAGCGTAGCTGGTAGCGGGGGGGCCTTCCCCAATGAGCAGTTCTTC. It translates to CASSVAGSGGAFPNEQFF.

V is TRBV5-5 and J is TRBJ2-2, with TRBD1 identical over 10 bases. CDR3 length equals 16 residues. The germline V gene encodes CDR1 SGHKS and CDR2 YYEKEE (reference sequence). V was pared by 3 bases and J by 6 bases, with 8 bases of the junction left unmatched. Written as DNA, the CDR3 is TGTGCCAGCAGCTCCCAAGGACAGGGGGGCGCCGGGGAGCTGTTTTTT. Amino acid sequence: CASSSQGQGGAGELFF.

The chain has TRBV9 and TRBJ1-2; no clear D gene. This CDR3 region has 16 residues. From germline, CDR1 is SGDLS and CDR2 YYNGEE. Trimming took 3 bases from V and 2 from J, leaving 17 bases between them. CDR3 coding DNA: TGTGCCAGCAGCGCCAACCCCTCGGGAAGAAACTATGGCTACACCTTC. It encodes CASSANPSGRNYGYTF. The complete variable domain, with remaining parts taken from reference TRBV9 and TRBJ1-2, reads DSGVTQTPKHLITATGQRVTLRCSPRSGDLSVYWYQQSLDQGLQFLIQYYNGEERAKGNILERFSAQQFPDLHSELNLSSLELGDSALYFCASSANPSGRNYGYTFGSGTRLTVV.

The V call is TRBV27, the J call TRBJ1-1; 7 bases map to TRBD1. This CDR3 spans 13 amino acids. J was trimmed by 4 bases and V by 6 bases; bases with no gene match: 5. Per the germline V gene, CDR1 is MNHEY and CDR2 is SMNVEV (reference sequence). In DNA, the CDR3 is TGTGCCAGCAGCTACAGGGGAGCCACTGAAGCTTTCTTT. It translates to CASSYRGATEAFF.

This chain joins TRBV6-1 and TRBJ2-5; 9 bases agree with TRBD2. The CDR3 sequence is 16 residues long. Germline V CDR1 and CDR2: MNHNS, SASEGT. With 3 bases clipped from V and 4 bases from J, the junction kept 9 bases outside the gene matches. The chain's CDR3 is CASSEVAGEVLETQYF. The CDR3 bases are TGTGCCAGCAGTGAGGTAGCGGGGGAAGTCTTAGAGACCCAGTACTTC.

The chain combines TRBV27 with TRBJ1-2; tentative D call: TRBD1 (6 bases). Trimming stripped 5 bases from V and 5 bases from J, with 15 bases between. CDR3 size: 14 residues. Germline CDR1 and CDR2: MNHEY and SMNVEV (reference sequence). This CDR3 reads CASSLSWTAYGYTF. CDR3 sequence (DNA): TGTGCCAGCAGTCTCTCGTGGACAGCGTATGGCTACACCTTC.

V gene TRBV19 combines with J gene TRBJ2-7; 11 nucleotides line up with TRBD2. The CDR3 contains 14 residues. CDR1 is LNHDA, CDR2 SQIVND, per germline (reference sequence). V trimming: 6 bases; J trimming: 0 bases; junction bases outside the gene matches: 1. The CDR3: CASSTSGGSYEQYF. DNA for the CDR3: TGTGCCAGTAGCACTAGCGGGGGCTCCTACGAGCAGTACTTC.

The chain uses TRBV2 and TRBJ2-1, with 14 bases aligning to TRBD2. This CDR3 spans 18 amino acids. Germline values: CDR1 SNHLY, CDR2 FYNNEI. Trimming cost V 6 bases and J 7 bases; bases outside gene matches: 14. The CDR3 is CASSRTSGGPSAANEQFF. The CDR3 region has the DNA TGTGCCAGCAGCAGGACTAGCGGGGGGCCCTCGGCCGCGAATGAGCAGTTCTTC.

The chain combines TRBV20-1 with TRBJ2-1, with unresolved D. The CDR3 spans 14 residues. Germline loops: CDR1 DFQATT, CDR2 SNEGSKA (reference sequence). V was pared by 3 bases and J by 4 bases, with 13 bases between. The CDR3 sequence: CSASRPGKYNEQFF. CDR3 DNA sequence: TGCAGTGCTAGTAGGCCAGGAAAATACAATGAGCAGTTCTTC.

Only one count was recorded for this clone. The V call is TRBV19, the J call TRBJ2-3; 8 nucleotides agree with TRBD2. Per germline, CDR1 LNHDA and CDR2 SQIVND (reference sequence). The ends lost 2 bases at V and 0 bases at J; junction bases unmatched: 10. The CDR3 loop spans 18 amino acids. The CDR3 DNA reads TGTGCCAGTAGTATAACCGGGGGGGTGGCCACGAGCACAGATACGCAGTATTTT. This sequence encodes CASSITGGVATSTDTQYF.

This clone was seen a single time. The V and J genes are TRBV19 and TRBJ2-2; D gene uncertain. Germline values: CDR1 LNHDA, CDR2 SQIVND (reference sequence). CDR3 length: 15 residues. The V end was cut by 6 bases, the J end by 4 bases, with 15 bases between. The CDR3 DNA reads TGTGCCAGTAGCAAAGAGAGTCGTTCCACCGGGGAGCTGTTTTTT. It yields the protein CASSKESRSTGELFF. Combining the CDR3 with reference TRBV19 and TRBJ2-2 gives the whole variable domain DGGITQSPKYLFRKEGQNVTLSCEQNLNHDAMYWYRQDPGQGLRLIYYSQIVNDFQKGDIAEGYSVSREKKESFPLTVTSAQKNPTAFYLCASSKESRSTGELFFGEGSRLTVL.

This chain links TRBV9 with TRBJ2-2, with a possible D match to TRBD1 (6 bases). The germline V and J ends were trimmed by 2 bases and 1 base, with 6 bases remaining between them. In germline, CDR1 is SGDLS, CDR2 YYNGEE. The length of the CDR3 is 14 residues. This chain's CDR3 is CASSVDRNTGELFF. DNA of the CDR3: TGTGCCAGCAGCGTGGACAGGAACACCGGGGAGCTGTTTTTT.

The chain has TRBV3-1 (or the pseudogene TRBV3-2) and TRBJ1-6, with TRBD1 identical over 9 bases. The CDR3 extends over 15 amino acids. Germline CDR1 LGHDT, CDR2 YNNKEL (reference sequence). V lost 1 base and J lost 9; bases outside the gene matches: 4. CDR3 DNA: TGTGCCAGCAGCCAAGTACAGGGGGCCGGTTCACCCCTCCACTTT. It translates to CASSQVQGAGSPLHF.

The chain combines TRBV5-8 with TRBJ2-5; 10 bases are a match to TRBD2. The CDR3 runs to 15 residues. CDR1 is SGHTS and CDR2 is YDEGEE in the germline V gene. After removal of 4 bases from V and 3 bases from J, the junction contained 6 bases not matched to a gene. CDR3 region: CASSRGLAAKETQYF. The CDR3 coding sequence is TGTGCCAGCAGCCGAGGACTAGCGGCTAAAGAGACCCAGTACTTC.